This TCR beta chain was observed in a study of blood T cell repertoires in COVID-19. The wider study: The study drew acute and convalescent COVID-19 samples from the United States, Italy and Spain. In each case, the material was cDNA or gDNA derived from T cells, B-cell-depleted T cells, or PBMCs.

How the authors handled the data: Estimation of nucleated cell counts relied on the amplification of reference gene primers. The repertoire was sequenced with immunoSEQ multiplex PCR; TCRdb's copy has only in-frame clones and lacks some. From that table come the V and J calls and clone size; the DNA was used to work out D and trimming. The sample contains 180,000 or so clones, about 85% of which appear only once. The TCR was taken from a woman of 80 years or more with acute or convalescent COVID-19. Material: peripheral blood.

Here the CDR3 DNA reads TGCAGCGTTCGCGTGGGACAGGGGGATGTGGGAGCTTTCTTT. Protein: CSVRVGQGDVGAFF. This chain links TRBV29-1 with TRBJ1-1; 11 positions match TRBD1. The CDR3 runs 14 residues. CDR1 SQVTM and CDR2 ANQGSEA come from the germline V gene. J gave up 10 bases and V 5 bases, and 12 bases lay outside the gene matches.